The entry below describes one T cell receptor (beta chain). Source study methods: From reference gene primer amplification, estimates of nucleated cell counts were derived. TCRdb's copy holds only in-frame clones and misses some; the assay was immunoSEQ multiplex PCR. Clonal size and the V and J genes are those of that table, whereas D and trimming came from the DNA. The sample shows approximately 270,000 clones, 91% of them seen only once. Everyone who took part was about 18 to 89 years old, and they came from over 20 US areas. The record originates from a study of blood T cell repertoires in COVID-19. Study context: In each case, the material was cDNA or gDNA derived from T cells, B-cell-depleted T cells, or PBMCs.

The ends were cut back, 0 bases at V and 6 bases at J, with 25 bases in the middle. Per the germline V gene, CDR1 is SGHTA and CDR2 is FQGNSA. The CDR3 is 19 residues long. The source material was PBMCs or T cells enriched from blood (not recorded which). This clonotype originated in a human donor in a cohort exposed to, infected with or recovered from COVID-19 (not recorded which). The donor label of this sample is uncertain. The V call is TRBV7-2, the J call TRBJ2-3; weak D call: TRBD2 (7 bases). CDR3 residues: CASSLAPPGGGGVADTQYF. The CDR3 region has the DNA TGTGCCAGCAGCTTAGCCCCCCCCGGAGGGGGGGGCGTGGCGGATACGCAGTATTTT.